The clone carrying this T cell receptor (beta chain) was seen a few times. Antigen specificity is unknown. This sequence may be a read error, since a much larger clone differs from it by one base. The CDR3 does not close with the conserved phenylalanine or tryptophan, likely indicating a read error. The data originate from a study of T cells in Graves' hyperthyroidism and ophthalmopathy. Findings of the study overall: Most clonotypes that expanded in the thyroid above 0.001 also showed up in blood.

Each diagnosis was grounded in clinical symptoms, serum thyroxine and TRAb, thyroid ultrasound, and orbital computed tomography. There are 14 residues in the CDR3. V shed 3 bases, J shed 4 bases, and the junction held 6 bases outside the gene matches. The V gene's germline CDR1 is DFQATT and CDR2 SNEGSKA (reference sequence). Template material for amplifying TCR beta CDR3 regions consisted of RNA transcripts. With the HTBI primer set, the TCR CDR3 went through a first round of RT-PCR. Each CDR3 protein is one row after TCRdb ran MiXCR on the multiplex PCR reads. The sample includes roughly 570,000 distinct CDR3 sequences, about 45% of them seen just once.

Material: peripheral blood or thyroid tissue (not recorded which). The chain is built from TRBV20-1 and TRBJ1-2, with 9 bases lining up with TRBD1. The clonotype comes from an adult woman with Graves' disease, either hyperthyroidism or ophthalmopathy (not recorded which). CDR3 loop: CSASLQGAGYGYTL. CDR3 nucleotides: TGCAGTGCTAGTCTACAGGGGGCTGGCTATGGCTACACCCTC.